A single sample is the source of the 14 T cell receptor beta chains below, sequenced in a study of glioma-infiltrating T cells after dendritic cell vaccination. Sample time point: after dendritic cell vaccination, including at tumor progression/relapse. Method: immunoSEQ multiplex PCR; TCRdb's copy keeps in-frame clones and lacks some. Among about 46,000 clones, 89% were seen once, and the ten largest hold 5% to 6%. The material was blood, obtained after dendritic cell vaccination. Every receptor here comes from a human donor with glioblastoma.

The genes are TRBV28 and TRBJ2-5; 8 positions agree with TRBD2. Germline assignment: CDR1 MDHEN and CDR2 SYDVKM. V lost 6 bases and J lost 5; bases outside the gene matches: 8. CDR3 length: 14 amino acids. CDR3 sequence (DNA): TGTGCCAGCAGGACCGGGGGGGTGGCGGAGACCCAGTACTTC. Translating it yields CASRTGGVAETQYF.

The chain couples TRBV18 to TRBJ2-7; 8 bases fit TRBD1. Germline V lookup: CDR1 KGHSH, CDR2 LQKENI. Trimming at V came to 3 bases and at J to 5 bases, leaving 6 bases not matched to a gene. The CDR3 runs 14 residues. The CDR3, as DNA: TGTGCCAGCTCACCGTGGACAGGGAGACACGAGCAGTACTTC. Translation: CASSPWTGRHEQYF.

V gene TRBV7-2 combines with J gene TRBJ2-7; no definite D call. V lost 2 bases, J lost 1 base, and 6 bases lay in between. Germline V gene lookup returns CDR1 SGHTA and CDR2 FQGNSA. The CDR3 is 13 amino acids. The DNA for the CDR3 is TGTGCCAGCAGCTTATCCGTTTCCTACGAGCAGTACTTC. Encoded protein: CASSLSVSYEQYF.

This chain links TRBV18 with TRBJ2-7, with a possible D match to TRBD1 (5 bases). V was clipped by 2 bases and J by 4 bases, with 12 bases between them. The CDR3 is 14 residues long. Germline values: CDR1 KGHSH, CDR2 LQKENI. CDR3 coding DNA: TGTGCCAGCTCACCAAGGCAGGGTCGGTACGAGCAGTACTTC. Protein: CASSPRQGRYEQYF.

The genes are TRBV7-2 and TRBJ2-1, with TRBD2 identical over 8 bases. This CDR3 is built from 15 residues. In germline, CDR1 is SGHTA, CDR2 FQGNSA. V lost 1 base, J lost 5 bases, and 4 bases stayed unmatched. CDR3 sequence (DNA): TGTGCCAGCAGCTTAGTTAGCGGGAAAAACAATGAGCAGTTCTTC. This codes for CASSLVSGKNNEQFF.

The chain employs TRBV27 and TRBJ2-7; the match to TRBD1 covers 9 bases. This CDR3 is 13 amino acids long. Germline V gene data show CDR1 as MNHEY and CDR2 as SMNVEV (reference sequence). Trimming cost V 8 bases and J 6 bases; bases outside gene matches: 8. DNA for the CDR3: TGTGCCAGCCAGTACACAGGGGGCTCCGAGCAGTACTTC. It specifies CASQYTGGSEQYF.

This clone showed up just once. The gene calls are TRBV6-5 and TRBJ1-5; D remains ambiguous. Germline CDR1 and CDR2: MNHEY and SVGAGI. The length of the CDR3 is 14 residues. Trimming removed 6 bases from V and 2 bases from J, with 11 bases in between. CDR3 loop: CASSLSGGNQPQHF. DNA for the CDR3: TGTGCCAGCAGCCTTTCGGGTGGCAATCAGCCCCAGCATTTT.

The CDR3 DNA reads TGTGCCAGCAGCTTAGGTCACACAGGGTTCCCTGGAAACACCATATATTTT. Amino acids: CASSLGHTGFPGNTIYF. The rearrangement joins TRBV7-9 to TRBJ1-3; a possible D gene is TRBD1 (6 bases). The CDR3 is 17 amino acids. The V end lost 1 base, the J end lost 2 bases, and 15 bases lay between the germline ends. Germline CDR1 is SEHNR and CDR2 is FQNEAQ (reference sequence).

The rearrangement uses TRBV6-1 and TRBJ1-1, with TRBD1 as a possible D gene (6 bases). Germline CDR1 MNHNS, CDR2 SASEGT. The V and J ends lost 6 bases and 7 bases respectively, with 9 bases between them. This CDR3 is built from 11 residues. The CDR3 DNA follows: TGTGCCAGCAGGTTGGGACATGAAGCTTTCTTT. Translated, it gives CASRLGHEAFF.

V and J are TRBV29-1 and TRBJ1-2; D is undetermined. Trimming cost V 5 bases and J 1 base, with 8 bases left between them. The CDR3 contains 12 residues. From germline, CDR1 is SQVTM and CDR2 ANQGSEA. The DNA for the CDR3 is TGCAGCGTTAAACGCGATAACTATGGCTACACCTTC. Residues: CSVKRDNYGYTF.

The rearrangement uses TRBV7-6 and TRBJ2-7; D is possibly TRBD1 (5 bases). Trimming pared 1 base from V and 3 bases from J, leaving 13 bases between. The CDR3 is 15 amino acids. Germline assignment: CDR1 SGHVS and CDR2 FNYEAQ. The CDR3 region is CASSLGAGWRYEQYF. CDR3 nucleotides: TGTGCCAGCAGCTTAGGGGCAGGGTGGCGCTACGAGCAGTACTTC.

V usage is TRBV4-2 and J usage is TRBJ1-5, with 7 bases aligning to TRBD1. CDR1 and CDR2 from the germline V gene are LGHNA and YNFKEQ. The V and J ends lost 1 base and 3 bases, in that order; junction bases with no gene match: 3. This CDR3 comprises 15 residues. The CDR3 sequence is CASSQGDRSNQPQHF. CDR3 DNA: TGTGCCAGCAGCCAAGGGGACAGATCCAATCAGCCCCAGCATTTT.

Here the CDR3 DNA reads TGTGCCAGCAGTTACTCGAAGGGGGCAGGGTTCTTC. Its translation: CASSYSKGAGFF. J is TRBJ2-1 and V is TRBV6-6; 7 bases line up with TRBD1. J was trimmed by 15 bases and V by 0 bases; bases with no gene match: 5. The CDR3 length is 12 residues. Germline-derived CDR1 and CDR2 are MNHNY and SVGAGI (reference sequence).

The rearrangement joins TRBV2 to TRBJ1-1, with TRBD1 matching 7 bases. Germline V gene data show CDR1 as SNHLY and CDR2 as FYNNEI. The CDR3 extends over 13 amino acids. Trimming at V came to 8 bases and at J to 1 base, leaving 4 bases not matched to a gene. Here the CDR3 reads CASGQAPNTEAFF. As DNA, the CDR3 is TGTGCCAGCGGACAGGCACCGAACACTGAAGCTTTCTTT.